The clone carrying this T cell receptor beta chain appeared once. Antigen: not known. This sample was taken from a study of T cell clones after liver transplantation. The study, taken as a whole, reports: Post-transplant, graft-donor-reactive CD4 TCRbeta sequences in blood dropped significantly in most of the 8 subjects.

Looked up from germline, CDR1 is MNHEY and CDR2 is SVGAGI. With V trimmed by 6 bases and J by 3 bases, 7 bases remained unmatched. The CDR3 length is 14 residues. Some clones are missing from TCRdb's copy, which holds only in-frame ones; the method was immunoSEQ multiplex PCR. The repertoire holds 45,000 to 60,000 clones, with 70% to 90% as singletons. This chain connects TRBV6-5 to TRBJ1-1, with 7 bases lining up with TRBD1. The source material was CD8+ T cells from blood, sampled 12 months after liver transplant. This TCR was recovered from a human patient who received a liver transplant. Some of the T cells might come from the graft donor. CDR3 sequence: CASSTQGRYTEAFF. CDR3 bases: TGTGCCAGCAGCACACAGGGGAGGTACACTGAAGCTTTCTTT.